Listed below are T cell receptor beta chains from one sample, sequenced in a study of neoadjuvant nivolumab and ipilimumab in lung cancer. Only in-frame clones appear in the TCRdb table, and some are missing; sequencing was by immunoSEQ multiplex PCR. Of fewer than 20,000 clones detected, roughly three quarters appear once; the ten largest clones hold roughly 7.1%. This specimen was tumor tissue, taken after neoadjuvant nivolumab, alone or with ipilimumab, at or shortly before surgery. These receptors originate from an adult with non-small cell lung cancer. Both conserved end residues are part of each CDR3. A D gene is named only where the DNA matches it firmly. Rows may omit the clone size; those that give it use once, few, many or a size class.

j_gene | v_gene | d_gene | abundance | CDR3nt | CDR3aa
TRBJ2-3 | TRBV27 | TRBD1 | medium-sized | TGTGCCAGCAGTCCCCCGGCAGGGGGCAGAGATACGCAGTATTTT | CASSPPAGGRDTQYF
TRBJ2-5 | TRBV29-1 | NA | NA | TGCAGCGTTGAGAAGGGAGTGGAGACCCAGTACTTC | CSVEKGVETQYF
TRBJ2-5 | TRBV27 | NA | NA | TGTGCCAGCAGCCCAACAGGCGGATTCCAAGAGACCCAGTACTTC | CASSPTGGFQETQYF
TRBJ1-5 | TRBV7-2 | NA | NA | TGTGCCAGCAGCTTAGTACCGTTGAATCAGCCCCAGCATTTT | CASSLVPLNQPQHF
TRBJ2-5 | TRBV28 | TRBD1 | medium-sized | TGTGCCAGCAGTTTATTACAGGGGCAAGAGACCCAGTACTTC | CASSLLQGQETQYF
TRBJ1-2 | TRBV14 | TRBD1 | NA | TGTGCCAGCAGCCATTCCGGGACAGGGGCTTATGGCTACACCTTC | CASSHSGTGAYGYTF
TRBJ1-1 | TRBV16 | TRBD1 | NA | TGTGCCAGCAGCCACCGGACAGGGAAGACTGAAGCTTTCTTT | CASSHRTGKTEAFF
TRBJ1-1 | TRBV11-2 | TRBD1 | NA | TGTGCCAGCAGCCTATTGACAGGGTTTTCTACTGAAGCTTTCTTT | CASSLLTGFSTEAFF
TRBJ2-7 | TRBV28 | TRBD1 | NA | TGTGCCAGCAGTTTTTACAGGGGTTTCTACGAGCAGTACTTC | CASSFYRGFYEQYF
TRBJ2-5 | TRBV7-2 | NA | NA | TGTGCCAGCAGCCTCGTTCCCTTCGCCGAAGAGACCCAGTACTTC | CASSLVPFAEETQYF
TRBJ2-2 | TRBV7-9 | TRBD1 | once | TGTGCCAGCAGCTTGCCTCCGGGACAGAGGAGAACCGGGGAGCTGTTTTTT | CASSLPPGQRRTGELFF
TRBJ2-7 | TRBV7-2 | TRBD2 | NA | TGTGCCAGCAGCTTAGCGCCAGGGCTAGCGGGAGGGTTCTACGAGCAGTACTTC | CASSLAPGLAGGFYEQYF
TRBJ2-3 | TRBV5-5 | TRBD2 | NA | TGTGCCAGCAGGCCTGGGGCGGGGGGAGTAGATACGCAGTATTTT | CASRPGAGGVDTQYF
TRBJ1-2 | TRBV6-6 | TRBD1 | NA | TGTGCCAGCAGCCCTCAGGGGGCTTACCGCTATGGCTACACCTTC | CASSPQGAYRYGYTF
TRBJ1-1 | TRBV6-6 | NA | NA | TGTGCCAGCAGTACGACGGTTGAAGCTTTCTTT | CASSTTVEAFF
TRBJ2-7 | TRBV2 | TRBD2 | few | TGTGCCAACTTGCCCCGCGGGAGGGCCTCCTACGAGCAGTACTTC | CANLPRGRASYEQYF
TRBJ2-7 | TRBV28 | TRBD1 | NA | TGTGCCAGCAGCTTTACCGGGACAGGGGGCCACGAGCAGTACTTC | CASSFTGTGGHEQYF
TRBJ2-7 | TRBV27 | TRBD1 | NA | TGTGCCAGCAGTTCCCTCCGTCGACAGGGGCCCTCGTACGAGCAGTACTTC | CASSSLRRQGPSYEQYF
TRBJ1-1 | TRBV30 | NA | NA | TGTGCCTGGAGAGACAGGAACACTGAAGCTTTCTTT | CAWRDRNTEAFF
TRBJ2-2 | TRBV6-5 | TRBD1 | NA | TGTGCCAGCAGTTACCGACAGGGGAATTGGGGCGGGGAGCTGTTTTTT | CASSYRQGNWGGELFF
TRBJ2-7 | TRBV5-1 | TRBD1 | NA | TGCGCCAGCAGCTTGGGGCCGGGACAGGTGGACGAGCAGTACTTC | CASSLGPGQVDEQYF
TRBJ2-7 | TRBV5-4 | TRBD1 | NA | TGTGCCAGCAGCTCGGTGAAGGGGGCAAGCTCCTACGAGCAGTACTTC | CASSSVKGASSYEQYF
TRBJ2-3 | TRBV7-3 | NA | NA | TGTGCCAGCAGCAGGTCGGGCGGGAGCACAGATACGCAGTATTTT | CASSRSGGSTDTQYF
TRBJ1-1 | TRBV5-6 | NA | NA | TGTGCCAGCAGCGCCACAGGGTACACTGAAGCTTTCTTT | CASSATGYTEAFF
TRBJ1-4 | TRBV6-5 | TRBD1 | NA | TGTGCCAGCAGTTACACGACAGGGGATAATGAAAAACTGTTTTTT | CASSYTTGDNEKLFF
TRBJ2-7 | TRBV29-1 | TRBD2 | NA | TGCAGCGTTGTGACTAGCGGTTACGAGCAGTACTTC | CSVVTSGYEQYF
TRBJ2-2 | TRBV28 | TRBD2 | NA | TGTGCCAGCAGCCGTGGAACTAGCGGGAGGAACACCGGGGAGCTGTTTTTT | CASSRGTSGRNTGELFF
TRBJ1-4 | TRBV29-1 | NA | NA | TGCAGCGCTGGACACCTTAATGAAAAACTGTTTTTT | CSAGHLNEKLFF
TRBJ2-7 | TRBV25-1 | TRBD2 | NA | TGTGCCAGCAGTCGAATGGGGGGGAGATCCTACGAGCAGTACTTC | CASSRMGGRSYEQYF
TRBJ2-5 | TRBV18 | TRBD2 | NA | TGTGCCAGCTCACCAACCGGGACTAGCGGTCAAGAGACCCAGTACTTC | CASSPTGTSGQETQYF
TRBJ1-1 | TRBV13 | NA | NA | TGTGCCAGCAGCGGCCCCCACGCACTCGGACAAGCCGAAGCTTTCTTT | CASSGPHALGQAEAFF
TRBJ1-2 | TRBV29-1 | NA | NA | TGCAGCGTTGATGGGGGGCCCCGCTCTAACTATGGCTACACCTTC | CSVDGGPRSNYGYTF
TRBJ2-1 | TRBV7-6 | NA | NA | TGTGCCAGCAGCTTAGAGGCCCCGGCCAGCTACAATGAGCAGTTCTTC | CASSLEAPASYNEQFF
TRBJ2-5 | TRBV15 | NA | once | TGTGCCACCAGAAAGAACAGGGCAGAAGAGACCCAGTACTTC | CATRKNRAEETQYF
TRBJ2-5 | TRBV29-1 | NA | NA | TGCAGCGCGCTAACAGGGAGGGAGACCCAGTACTTC | CSALTGRETQYF
TRBJ2-1 | TRBV4-2 | TRBD2 | NA | TGTGCCAGCAGCCAATTTGGGCTTGGCCTAGCGGTATACAATGAGCAGTTCTTC | CASSQFGLGLAVYNEQFF
TRBJ1-1 | TRBV5-1 | NA | NA | TGCGCCAGCAGCTTGGTCGCGGGAGGCAATGAAGCTTTCTTT | CASSLVAGGNEAFF
TRBJ2-5 | TRBV11-2 | TRBD2 | NA | TGTGCCAGCAGCTTAAGACTAGCGGGTCGGGCAAACGGAGAGACCCAGTACTTC | CASSLRLAGRANGETQYF
TRBJ2-7 | TRBV7-9 | NA | NA | TGTGCCAGCAGCTTAGGTCAGTACGAGCAGTACTTC | CASSLGQYEQYF
TRBJ2-3 | TRBV2 | TRBD2 | NA | TGTGCCAGCAGCGCAGGGACTAGCGGGAGTCGAGATACGCAGTATTTT | CASSAGTSGSRDTQYF
TRBJ2-3 | TRBV18 | TRBD2 | few | TGTGCCAGCTCCCCCAGCGGGAGGGCCATGGGAGATACGCAGTATTTT | CASSPSGRAMGDTQYF